This entry concerns a single TCR beta chain. Clones were sequenced by immunoSEQ multiplex PCR, and TCRdb holds only the in-frame ones, with some missing. The data contain some 250,000 clones, around 87% of them singletons. These data are taken from a study of blood T cell repertoires in COVID-19. Across the study: T cells, B-cell-depleted T cells, or PBMCs provided the cDNA or gDNA that served as material.

The clonotype was recovered from a man in his 60s who had recovered from COVID-19. Sequenced material: peripheral blood.

The CDR3 DNA is TGTGCCAGCAGCAAGGCGGGCTTCTATGGCTACACCTTC. Translating gives CASSKAGFYGYTF. V usage is TRBV5-5 and J usage is TRBJ1-2, with D hard to call. Germline V lookup: CDR1 SGHKS, CDR2 YYEKEE (reference sequence). V was trimmed by 4 bases and J by 4 bases, leaving 11 bases between them. This CDR3 has 13 residues.